This T cell receptor beta chain was sequenced during a study of patients and donors after allogeneic stem cell transplantation. TCRdb independently ran MiXCR on the RT-PCR reads; one entry per CDR3 protein. This table holds hundreds of thousands of distinct CDR3 sequences, 16% found once. The CDR3 spans 18 residues. The germline gives CDR1 SGHVS, CDR2 FNYEAQ. The ends were cut back, 0 bases at V and 1 base at J, with 16 bases in the middle. The sequenced material came from blood, either unsorted or a sorted T cell fraction (not recorded which). The V gene is TRBV7-6, the J gene TRBJ1-3; the D is unclear. The sequence was obtained from a human donor who was either an allogeneic HSCT recipient or a stem cell or donor lymphocyte infusion donor (not recorded which). It is not recorded whose cells these are; they may come from a transplant donor. CDR3 coding DNA: TGTGCCAGCAGCTTAGCGGGCAGTCCGTATCATTCTGGAAACACCATATATTTT. Its protein product is CASSLAGSPYHSGNTIYF. Variable domain in full (rest from reference TRBV7-6 and TRBJ1-3): GAGVSQSPRYKVTKRGQDVALRCDPISGHVSLYWYRQALGQGPEFLTYFNYEAQQDKSGLPNDRFSAERPEGSISTLTIQRTEQRDSAMYRCASSLAGSPYHSGNTIYFGEGSWLTVV.